This T cell receptor beta chain was recovered during a study of blood T cell repertoires in COVID-19. Study information: Samples taken during acute and convalescent COVID-19 were collected in the United States, Italy and Spain. From T cells, B-cell-depleted T cells, or PBMCs came the material, which was cDNA or gDNA.

There are a few counts of this clone. Other DNA sequences of this sample code for an identical CDR3. Per the study methods: Reference gene primer amplification yielded estimated nucleated cell counts. Only in-frame clones appear in the TCRdb table, and some are missing; sequencing was by immunoSEQ multiplex PCR. V, J and clone size reflect that table, while D and trimming were determined from the DNA. Of fewer than 350,000 clones detected, about 89% appear once; the ten largest clones hold about 4.2%. This TCR came from a man aged 40-49 years with acute or convalescent COVID-19. The specimen sequenced was peripheral blood.

CDR3 in DNA: TGTGCCAGCGGTCGACAGGGAAGAACCGGGGAGCTGTTTTTT. Its translation is CASGRQGRTGELFF. This sequence joins TRBV7-3 and TRBJ2-2; 7 bases fit TRBD1. Germline loops: CDR1 SGHTA, CDR2 FQGTGA. This CDR3 contains 14 residues. Trimming took 8 bases from V and 5 from J; bases not matched to a gene: 8.